These 5 T cell receptor beta chains originate from one sample sequenced in a study of a mutant IDH1 vaccine in newly diagnosed glioma. The protocol was immunoSEQ multiplex PCR, while the TCRdb copy is restricted to in-frame clones and leaves out a portion. The table has over 45,000 clones, approximately 80% seen once; the top ten hold 3% to 4%. These TCRs' antigens remain unknown. The time point denotes: week 5, during vaccination. The vaccine gave 300 ug of a 20-mer mutant IDH1 peptide subcutaneously per dose. The sequencing used PBMCs, collected from a glioma patient whose treatment included an IDH1 peptide vaccine. The receptors were gathered from a man aged 25-45 years with glioma.

The chain recombines TRBV7-9 with TRBJ1-1, with 9 bases fitting TRBD1. Germline V gene lookup returns CDR1 SEHNR and CDR2 FQNEAQ (reference sequence). J gave up 3 bases and V 6 bases, and 11 bases lay outside the gene matches. The CDR3 has 16 residues. For the CDR3, the DNA is TGTGCCAGCAGTTGGGACAGGGAACCCGTTCACACTGAAGCTTTCTTT. Translation gives CASSWDREPVHTEAFF. The full variable domain, with the rest looked up from reference TRBV7-9 and TRBJ1-1, is DTGVSQNPRHKITKRGQNVTFRCDPISEHNRLYWYRQTLGQGPEFLTYFQNEAQLEKSRLLSDRFSAERPKGSFSTLEIQRTEQGDSAMYLCASSWDREPVHTEAFFGQGTRLTVV.

This clone showed up just once. V is TRBV20-1 and J is TRBJ2-1; D call uncertain. The germline V gene has CDR1 DFQATT and CDR2 SNEGSKA (reference sequence). The V end was cut by 5 bases, the J end by 3 bases, with 5 bases between. This CDR3 is built from 11 residues. The CDR3 sequence: CSAHLYNEQFF. In nucleotides, the CDR3 is TGCAGTGCTCATCTCTACAATGAGCAGTTCTTC.

V usage is TRBV2 and J usage is TRBJ1-2; TRBD1 matches 7 bases. V shed 10 bases, J shed 7 bases, and the junction held 6 bases outside the gene matches. The germline gives CDR1 SNHLY, CDR2 FYNNEI. The CDR3 totals 11 residues. CDR3 loop: CANPTGVGYTF. The CDR3 nucleotides are TGTGCCAACCCCACAGGGGTTGGCTACACCTTC.

This clone appeared once. This chain joins TRBV4-2 and TRBJ1-6; D possibly corresponds to TRBD1 (6 bases). There are 16 residues in the CDR3. The ends were cut back, 1 base at V and 7 bases at J, with 14 bases in the middle. Per the germline V gene, CDR1 is LGHNA and CDR2 is YNFKEQ. In nucleotides, the CDR3 is TGTGCCAGCAGCCAAGGTGGAGACAGGAGGAATTCACCCCTCCACTTT. It yields the protein CASSQGGDRRNSPLHF.

This chain uses TRBV14 with TRBJ1-3; the D is unclear. Germline CDR1 SGHDN, CDR2 FVKESK. V lost 1 base and J lost 0, with 13 bases in between. The CDR3 is 17 residues long. DNA for the CDR3: TGTGCCAGCAGCCAAGGACGTAGGACTAGCTCTGGAAACACCATATATTTT. Translating gives CASSQGRRTSSGNTIYF.